Shown below are 9 T cell receptor beta chains from a single sample sequenced in a study of cytomegalovirus exposure and HLA in healthy donors. Use of 60 Vbeta and 13 Jbeta primers characterized the PCR. Assay used: immunoSEQ multiplex PCR; TCRdb lists only in-frame clones, some missing. This sample has around 150,000 clones, with roughly 80% found just once. The sequenced sample consisted of PBMCs. Receptor source: a woman aged 40 to 50 in good health and CMV-seropositive.

CDR3 region: CASSRGLAGEVEQFF. The CDR3 coding sequence is TGTGCCAGCAGCCGCGGACTAGCGGGAGAAGTTGAGCAGTTCTTC. The chain employs TRBV5-8 and TRBJ2-1, with 13 bases identical to TRBD2. The CDR3 is 15 residues long. After removal of 4 bases from V and 9 bases from J, the junction contained 7 bases not matched to a gene. CDR1 is SGHTS and CDR2 is YDEGEE in the germline V gene.

This clone was picked up one time. V gene TRBV6-1 combines with J gene TRBJ1-2; the D gene is possibly TRBD1 (6 bases). Between the trimmed V and J ends, which lost 3 bases and 4 bases, there was a span of 15 bases. The germline V gene encodes CDR1 MNHNS and CDR2 SASEGT. The CDR3 has 15 residues. This CDR3 is CASSDKSRGSYGYTF. The CDR3 nucleotides read TGTGCCAGCAGTGATAAAAGCAGGGGTTCCTATGGCTACACCTTC.

This clone showed up just a few times. The chain links TRBV21-1 to TRBJ2-1; TRBD1, the D gene given by the table, was not confirmed from the DNA. TRBV21-1 is listed as a pseudogene. The CDR3 spans 16 residues. The DNA of the CDR3 is TGTGCCAGCAGCCCACTGGACAGAATAACTCTCAATGAGCAGTTCTTC. It translates to CASSPLDRITLNEQFF.

This clone appeared once. The CDR3 nucleotides read TGTGCCAGCCGACCGGGATTCGGGGGGGCTTGGACTAATGAAAAACTGTTTTTT. The encoded protein is CASRPGFGGAWTNEKLFF. The rearrangement uses TRBV28 and TRBJ1-4, with a tentative D call TRBD1 (6 bases). Trimming removed 8 bases at V and 2 bases at J, with 24 bases between. The CDR3 is 18 amino acids. CDR1 and CDR2 (germline): MDHEN, SYDVKM.

This clone is medium-sized by share. The rearrangement joins TRBV19 to TRBJ1-1, with TRBD1 matching over 7 bases. V was pared by 3 bases and J by 4 bases, with 2 bases of the junction left unmatched. The CDR3 is made up of 13 amino acids. From germline, CDR1 is LNHDA and CDR2 SQIVND (reference sequence). CDR3 amino acids: CASSMGDSTEAFF. CDR3 DNA sequence: TGTGCCAGTAGTATGGGGGACAGCACTGAAGCTTTCTTT.

Worth noting for this clone: In the same sample, other DNA sequences code for this CDR3. The chain uses TRBV30 and TRBJ2-7; no clear D. CDR1 and CDR2 from the germline V gene are GTSNPN and SVGIG (reference sequence). V lost 1 base and J lost 2, with 6 bases in between. The length of the CDR3 is 12 residues. The CDR3 spells CAWSGLAYEQYF. The DNA of the CDR3 is TGTGCCTGGAGTGGCCTAGCCTACGAGCAGTACTTC.

The chain employs TRBV19 and TRBJ1-2; D is uncertain. The CDR3 sequence is 15 residues long. Trimming took 0 bases from V and 2 from J, leaving 10 bases between them. Per germline, CDR1 LNHDA and CDR2 SQIVND (reference sequence). The CDR3 DNA sequence: TGTGCCAGTAGTATAGAAGGCAGCGAGAACTATGGCTACACCTTC. This translates into CASSIEGSENYGYTF.

This sequence joins TRBV28 and TRBJ2-7; no reliable D call. The germline V and J ends were trimmed by 6 bases and 1 base, with 19 bases remaining between them. The CDR3 spans 16 residues. Germline loops: CDR1 MDHEN, CDR2 SYDVKM. The CDR3 nucleotides read TGTGCCAGCAGCTCGCCCCGCTACCCTCCTTCCTACGAGCAGTACTTC. Protein sequence: CASSSPRYPPSYEQYF.

The chain employs TRBV10-2 and TRBJ1-2; perhaps TRBD1 as D (6 bases). Deletions cut 2 bases from V and 8 bases from J, with 12 bases between. Germline V lookup: CDR1 WSHSY, CDR2 SAAADI. The CDR3 has 13 amino acids. The CDR3 bases are TGCGCCAGCAGTGAGGGGGGGGCTGGAGGCTACACCTTC. This translates into CASSEGGAGGYTF.